This TCR beta chain came from a study of T cells after yellow fever vaccination. The CDR3 has 14 amino acids. Trimming cost V 0 bases and J 3 bases, with 11 bases left between them. Germline V gene data show CDR1 as DFQATT and CDR2 as SNEGSKA (reference sequence). This clonotype occurred a few times. 5'RACE template switching generated TCR cDNA, adding a universal primer site and UMIs. MiXCR, applied by TCRdb to the 5' RACE reads, yields one record per CDR3 protein. The sample lists nearly 350,000 distinct CDR3 sequences, 8.1% occurring once. This TCR came from a young man who received the YFV17D yellow fever vaccine. This chain uses TRBV20-1 with TRBJ2-5; D uncertain. Specimen: PBMCs, collected around 45 days after the first yellow fever vaccination. CDR3 loop: CSARDYNGEETQYF. DNA for the CDR3: TGCAGTGCTAGAGATTACAACGGTGAAGAGACCCAGTACTTC.